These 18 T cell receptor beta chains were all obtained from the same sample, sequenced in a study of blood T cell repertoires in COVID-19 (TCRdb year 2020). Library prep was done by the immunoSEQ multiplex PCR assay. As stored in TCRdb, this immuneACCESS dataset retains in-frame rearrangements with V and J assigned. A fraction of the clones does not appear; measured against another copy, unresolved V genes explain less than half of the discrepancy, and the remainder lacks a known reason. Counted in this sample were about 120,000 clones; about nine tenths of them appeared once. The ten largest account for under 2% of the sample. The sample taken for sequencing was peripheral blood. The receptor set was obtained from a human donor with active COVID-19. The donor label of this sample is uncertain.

The CDR3 sequence is CASSLSMGGPQETQYF. The CDR3 DNA follows: TGTGCCAGCAGTTTATCGATGGGGGGGCCCCAAGAGACCCAGTACTTC. The chain has TRBV27 and TRBJ2-5; TRBD2 might be the D (7 bases). Germline V gene sequence: CDR1 MNHEY, CDR2 SMNVEV (reference sequence). V lost 0 bases and J 1 base, leaving 12 bases between the germline ends. The CDR3 is 16 residues long.

The CDR3 coding sequence is TGTGCCAGCACCTGGCTAGCGGGGACCTACGAGCAGTACTTC. This translates into CASTWLAGTYEQYF. The chain is built from TRBV5-8 and TRBJ2-7; TRBD2 agrees at 9 bases. Germline assignment: CDR1 SGHTS and CDR2 YDEGEE. This CDR3 has 14 amino acids. Germline trimming cut 6 bases from V and 2 bases from J; bases unmatched to any gene: 6.

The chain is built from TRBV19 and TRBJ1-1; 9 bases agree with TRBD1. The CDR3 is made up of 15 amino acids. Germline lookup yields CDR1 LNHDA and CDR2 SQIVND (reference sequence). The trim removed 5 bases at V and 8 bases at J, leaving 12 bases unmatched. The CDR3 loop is CASSSQTGGKLEAFF. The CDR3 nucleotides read TGTGCCAGTAGTTCCCAGACAGGGGGGAAATTAGAAGCTTTCTTT.

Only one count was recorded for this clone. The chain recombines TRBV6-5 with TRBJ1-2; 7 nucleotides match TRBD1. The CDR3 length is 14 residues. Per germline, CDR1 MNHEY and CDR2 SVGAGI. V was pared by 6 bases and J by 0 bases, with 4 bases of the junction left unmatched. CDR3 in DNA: TGTGCCAGCAGCCGACAGGGTGCTAACTATGGCTACACCTTC. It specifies CASSRQGANYGYTF.

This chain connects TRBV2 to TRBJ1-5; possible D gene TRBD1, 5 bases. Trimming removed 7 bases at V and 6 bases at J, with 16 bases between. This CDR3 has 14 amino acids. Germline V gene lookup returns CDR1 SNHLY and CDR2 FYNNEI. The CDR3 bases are TGTGCCAGCAATCTCCTTCAGGGCGGTCAGCCCCAGCATTTT. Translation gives CASNLLQGGQPQHF.

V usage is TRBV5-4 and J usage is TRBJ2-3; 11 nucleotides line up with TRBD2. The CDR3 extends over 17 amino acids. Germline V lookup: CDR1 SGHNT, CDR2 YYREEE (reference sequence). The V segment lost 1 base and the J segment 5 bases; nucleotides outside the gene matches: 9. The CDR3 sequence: CASSLPLAGGPGDTQYF. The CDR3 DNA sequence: TGTGCCAGCAGCTTGCCGCTAGCGGGGGGCCCTGGAGATACGCAGTATTTT.

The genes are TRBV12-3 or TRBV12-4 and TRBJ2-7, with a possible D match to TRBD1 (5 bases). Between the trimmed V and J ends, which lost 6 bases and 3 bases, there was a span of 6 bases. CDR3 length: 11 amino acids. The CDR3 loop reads CASSDSYEQYF. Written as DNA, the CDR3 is TGTGCCAGCAGCGACAGCTACGAGCAGTACTTC.

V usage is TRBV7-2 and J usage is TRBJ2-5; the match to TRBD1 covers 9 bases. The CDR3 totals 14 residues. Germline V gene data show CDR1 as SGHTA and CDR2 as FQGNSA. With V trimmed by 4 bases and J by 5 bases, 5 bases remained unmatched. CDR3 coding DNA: TGTGCCAGCAGCTGGGGACAGGGAATGGAGACCCAGTACTTC. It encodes CASSWGQGMETQYF. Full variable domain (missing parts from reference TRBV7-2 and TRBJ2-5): GAGVSQSPSNKVTEKGKDVELRCDPISGHTALYWYRQSLGQGLEFLIYFQGNSAPDKSGLPSDRFSAERTGGSVSTLTIQRTQQEDSAVYLCASSWGQGMETQYFGPGTRLLVL.

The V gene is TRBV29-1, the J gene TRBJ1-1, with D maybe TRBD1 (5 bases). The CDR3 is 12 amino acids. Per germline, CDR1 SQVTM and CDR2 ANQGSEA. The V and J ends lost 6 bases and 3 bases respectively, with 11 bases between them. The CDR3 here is CSVAIRDTEAFF. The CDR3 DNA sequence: TGCAGCGTCGCCATCAGGGACACTGAAGCTTTCTTT.

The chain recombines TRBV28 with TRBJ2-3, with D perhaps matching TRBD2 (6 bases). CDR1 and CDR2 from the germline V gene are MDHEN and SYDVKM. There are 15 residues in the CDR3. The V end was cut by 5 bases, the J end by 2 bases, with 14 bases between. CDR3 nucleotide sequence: TGTGCCAGCAGTGGCGGGGAACAATTCACAGATACGCAGTATTTT. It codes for CASSGGEQFTDTQYF.

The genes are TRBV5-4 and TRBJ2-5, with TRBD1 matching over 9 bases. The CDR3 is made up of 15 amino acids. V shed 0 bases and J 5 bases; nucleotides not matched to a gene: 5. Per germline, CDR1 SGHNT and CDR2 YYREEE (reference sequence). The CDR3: CASSLDRGQGETQYF. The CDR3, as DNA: TGTGCCAGCAGCTTGGACAGGGGGCAGGGGGAGACCCAGTACTTC.

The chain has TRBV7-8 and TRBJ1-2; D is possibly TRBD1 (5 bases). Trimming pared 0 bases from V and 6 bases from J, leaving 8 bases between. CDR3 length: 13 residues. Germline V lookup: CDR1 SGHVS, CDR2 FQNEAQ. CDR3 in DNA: TGTGCCAGCAGCTTAGCGGGGCGGAATGGCTACACCTTC. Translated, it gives CASSLAGRNGYTF.

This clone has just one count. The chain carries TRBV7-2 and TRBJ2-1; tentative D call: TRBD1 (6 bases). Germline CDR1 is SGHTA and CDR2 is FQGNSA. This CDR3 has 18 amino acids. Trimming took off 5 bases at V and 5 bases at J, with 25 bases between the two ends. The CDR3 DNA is TGTGCCAGCAGCCTATCAATTTGGGGGCTGGGGAAGAACAATGAGCAGTTCTTC. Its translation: CASSLSIWGLGKNNEQFF.

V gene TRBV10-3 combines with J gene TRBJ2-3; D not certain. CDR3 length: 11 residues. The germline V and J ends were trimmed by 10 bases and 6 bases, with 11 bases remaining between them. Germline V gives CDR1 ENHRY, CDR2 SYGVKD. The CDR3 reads CATTPGDTQYF. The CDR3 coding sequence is TGTGCCACCACCCCGGGTGATACGCAGTATTTT.

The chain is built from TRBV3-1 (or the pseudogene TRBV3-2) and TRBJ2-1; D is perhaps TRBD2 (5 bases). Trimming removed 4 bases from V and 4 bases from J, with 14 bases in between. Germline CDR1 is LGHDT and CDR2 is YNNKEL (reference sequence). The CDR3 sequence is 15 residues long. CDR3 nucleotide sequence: TGTGCCAGCAGCCTCCTTGGCGGGTTGTACAATGAGCAGTTCTTC. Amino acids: CASSLLGGLYNEQFF.

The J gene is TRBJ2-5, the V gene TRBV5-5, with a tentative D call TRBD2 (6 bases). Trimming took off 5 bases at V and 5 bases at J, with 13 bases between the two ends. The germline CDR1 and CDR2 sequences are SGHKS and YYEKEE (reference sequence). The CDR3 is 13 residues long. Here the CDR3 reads CASSRGLTETQYF. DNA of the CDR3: TGTGCCAGCAGTAGGGGACTGACTGAGACCCAGTACTTC.

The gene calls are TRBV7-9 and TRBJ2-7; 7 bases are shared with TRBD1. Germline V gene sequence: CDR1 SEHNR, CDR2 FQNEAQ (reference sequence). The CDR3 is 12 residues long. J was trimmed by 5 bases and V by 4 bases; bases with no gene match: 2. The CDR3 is CASSSQGNEQYF. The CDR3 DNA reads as TGTGCCAGCAGCTCACAGGGGAACGAGCAGTACTTC.

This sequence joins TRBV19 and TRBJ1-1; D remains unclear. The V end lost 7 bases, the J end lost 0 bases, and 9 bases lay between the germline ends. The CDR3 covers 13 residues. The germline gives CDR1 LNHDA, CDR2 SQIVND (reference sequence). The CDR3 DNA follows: TGTGCCAGTATTGGCCTCATGAACACTGAAGCTTTCTTT. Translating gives CASIGLMNTEAFF.